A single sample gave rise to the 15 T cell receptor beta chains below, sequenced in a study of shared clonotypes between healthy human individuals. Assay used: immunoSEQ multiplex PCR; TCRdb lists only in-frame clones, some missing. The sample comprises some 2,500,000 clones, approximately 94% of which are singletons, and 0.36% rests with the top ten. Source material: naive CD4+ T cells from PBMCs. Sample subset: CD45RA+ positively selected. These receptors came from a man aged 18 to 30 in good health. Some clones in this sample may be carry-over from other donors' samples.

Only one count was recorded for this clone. Here the CDR3 reads CASSLTVPYEQYF. Here the CDR3 DNA reads TGTGCCAGCAGTTTAACCGTACCCTACGAGCAGTACTTC. The rearrangement uses TRBV6-6 and TRBJ2-7, with D hard to call. Trimming removed 4 bases from V and 2 bases from J, with 9 bases in between. Germline V CDR1 and CDR2: MNHNY, SVGAGI (reference sequence). This CDR3 is built from 13 residues.

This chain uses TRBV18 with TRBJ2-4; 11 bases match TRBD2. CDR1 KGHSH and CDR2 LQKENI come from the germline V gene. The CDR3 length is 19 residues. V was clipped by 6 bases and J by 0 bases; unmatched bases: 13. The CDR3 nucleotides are TGTGCCAGCTCCCAAACGGGGCTAGCGGGAGGCCTAGCCAAAAACATTCAGTACTTC. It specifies CASSQTGLAGGLAKNIQYF.

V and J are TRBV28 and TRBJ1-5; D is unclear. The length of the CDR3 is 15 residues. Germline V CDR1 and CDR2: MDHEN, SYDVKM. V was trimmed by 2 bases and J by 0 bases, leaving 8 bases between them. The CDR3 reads CASSLVLGSNQPQHF. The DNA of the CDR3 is TGTGCCAGCAGTTTAGTGTTGGGTAGCAATCAGCCCCAGCATTTT.

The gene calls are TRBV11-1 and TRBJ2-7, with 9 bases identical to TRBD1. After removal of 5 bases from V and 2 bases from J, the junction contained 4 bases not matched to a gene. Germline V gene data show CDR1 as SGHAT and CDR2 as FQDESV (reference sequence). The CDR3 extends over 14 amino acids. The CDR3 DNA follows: TGTGCCAGCAGCCTCCGGGACAGGGCCTACGAGCAGTACTTC. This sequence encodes CASSLRDRAYEQYF. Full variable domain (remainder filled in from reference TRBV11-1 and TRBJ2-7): EAEVAQSPRYKITEKSQAVAFWCDPISGHATLYWYRQILGQGPELLVQFQDESVVDDSQLPKDRFSAERLKGVDSTLKIQPAELGDSAMYLCASSLRDRAYEQYFGPGTRLTVT.

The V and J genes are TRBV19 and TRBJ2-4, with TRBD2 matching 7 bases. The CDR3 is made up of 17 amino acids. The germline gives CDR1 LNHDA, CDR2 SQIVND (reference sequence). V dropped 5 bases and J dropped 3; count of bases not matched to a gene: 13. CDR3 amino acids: CASSDFGEGLVKNIQYF. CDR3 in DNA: TGTGCCAGTAGTGATTTTGGGGAGGGGTTGGTCAAAAACATTCAGTACTTC.

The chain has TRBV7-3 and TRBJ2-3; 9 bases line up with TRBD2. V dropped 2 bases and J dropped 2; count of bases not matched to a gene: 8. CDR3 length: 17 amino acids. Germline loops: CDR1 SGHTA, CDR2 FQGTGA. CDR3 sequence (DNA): TGTGCCAGCAGCTTAGGGCCTAGCGGGGTCACCACAGATACGCAGTATTTT. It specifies CASSLGPSGVTTDTQYF.

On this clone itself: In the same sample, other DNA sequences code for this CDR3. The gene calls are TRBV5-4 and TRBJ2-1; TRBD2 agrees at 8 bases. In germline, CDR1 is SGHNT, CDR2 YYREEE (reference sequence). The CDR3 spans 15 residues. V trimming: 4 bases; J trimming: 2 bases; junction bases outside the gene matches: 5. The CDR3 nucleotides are TGTGCCAGCAGCCTAACTAGCGGACCCTACAATGAGCAGTTCTTC. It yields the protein CASSLTSGPYNEQFF.

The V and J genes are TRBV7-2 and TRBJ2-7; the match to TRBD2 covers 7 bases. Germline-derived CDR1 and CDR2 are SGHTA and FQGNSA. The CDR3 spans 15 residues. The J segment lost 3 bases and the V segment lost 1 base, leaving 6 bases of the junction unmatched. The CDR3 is CASSLVDSGHYEQYF. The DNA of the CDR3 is TGTGCCAGCAGCTTAGTGGATAGCGGGCACTACGAGCAGTACTTC.

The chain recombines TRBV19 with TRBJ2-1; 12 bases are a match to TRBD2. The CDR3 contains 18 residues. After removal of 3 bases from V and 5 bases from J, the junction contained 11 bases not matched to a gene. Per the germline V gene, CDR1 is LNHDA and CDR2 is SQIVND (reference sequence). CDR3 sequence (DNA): TGTGCCAGTAGTATCCGACATTCCGGACTAGCGGGAAACAATGAGCAGTTCTTC. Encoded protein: CASSIRHSGLAGNNEQFF.

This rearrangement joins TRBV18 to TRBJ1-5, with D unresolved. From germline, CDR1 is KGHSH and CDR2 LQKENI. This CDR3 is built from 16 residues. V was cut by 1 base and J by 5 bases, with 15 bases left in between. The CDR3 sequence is CASSPQRARGDQPQHF. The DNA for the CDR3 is TGTGCCAGCTCACCACAGAGGGCTAGAGGTGATCAGCCCCAGCATTTT. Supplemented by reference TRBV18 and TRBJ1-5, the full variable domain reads NAGVMQNPRHLVRRRGQEARLRCSPMKGHSHVYWYRQLPEEGLKFMVYLQKENIIDESGMPKERFSAEFPKEGPSILRIQQVVRGDSAAYFCASSPQRARGDQPQHFGDGTRLSIL.

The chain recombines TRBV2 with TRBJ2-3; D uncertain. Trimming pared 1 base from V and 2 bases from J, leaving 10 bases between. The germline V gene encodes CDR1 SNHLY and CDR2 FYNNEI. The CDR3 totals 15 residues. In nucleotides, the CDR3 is TGTGCCAGCAGTGAAGTCCGGCCCGCCACAGATACGCAGTATTTT. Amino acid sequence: CASSEVRPATDTQYF.

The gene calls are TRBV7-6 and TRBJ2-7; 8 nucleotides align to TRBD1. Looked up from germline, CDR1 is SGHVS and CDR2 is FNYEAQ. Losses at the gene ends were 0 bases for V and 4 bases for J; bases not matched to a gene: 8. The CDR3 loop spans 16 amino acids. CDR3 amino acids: CASSLAARGRMYEQYF. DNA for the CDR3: TGTGCCAGCAGCTTAGCCGCCAGGGGGCGGATGTACGAGCAGTACTTC.

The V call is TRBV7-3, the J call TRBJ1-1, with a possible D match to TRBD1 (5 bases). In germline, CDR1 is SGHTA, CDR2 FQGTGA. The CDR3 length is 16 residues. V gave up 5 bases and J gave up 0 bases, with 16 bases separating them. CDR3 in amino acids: CASSASGGSLNTEAFF. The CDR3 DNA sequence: TGTGCCAGCAGCGCCAGCGGGGGGTCCTTGAACACTGAAGCTTTCTTT.

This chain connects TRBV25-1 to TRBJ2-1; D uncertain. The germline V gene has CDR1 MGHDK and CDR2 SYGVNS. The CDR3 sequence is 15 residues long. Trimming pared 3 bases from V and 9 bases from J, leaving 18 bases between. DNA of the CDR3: TGTGCCAGCAGTGACCTCGGGCAGCCCTCGGGTGAGCAGTTCTTC. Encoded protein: CASSDLGQPSGEQFF.

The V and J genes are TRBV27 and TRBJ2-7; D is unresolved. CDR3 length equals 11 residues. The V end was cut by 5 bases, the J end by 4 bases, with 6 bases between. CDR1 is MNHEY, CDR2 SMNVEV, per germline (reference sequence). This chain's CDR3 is CASSADYEQYF. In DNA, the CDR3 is TGTGCCAGCAGTGCAGATTACGAGCAGTACTTC.